This entry is about one T cell receptor beta chain. No antigen is known for it. Per-base quality was not reported, and no clone a single base away is much larger than it. V is reduced by 4 bases and J by 13 bases, leaving a spacing of 17 bases between them. According to the germline V gene, CDR1 reads SGHTA and CDR2 reads FQGNSA. The CDR3 sequence holds 13 residues, the cysteine and phenylalanine included. CDR3 DNA only is kept here, 39 bases in frame from base 1. TCR CDR3 regions were amplified from genomic DNA by multiplex PCR using the deep immunoSEQ assay. Extracted genomic DNA from each cell subset was distributed evenly across all wells of several immunoSEQ 96-well plates, and each plate was treated as a replicate. Each replicate PCR for sorted subsets received roughly 0.2 ug genomic DNA, equal to roughly 30,000 T cell genomes. Purified libraries were measured with a Qubit 3.0 fluorometer, size-checked on a Bioanalyzer 2100, and measured again with the KAPA Library Quantification kit. Every immunoSEQ 96-well plate was sequenced on a dedicated single-read 150-cycle Illumina NextSeq 550 flow cell. In the paper's pipeline: Because the immunoSEQ output included only junctional sequences and no quality scores, the filtering could not be the same as the filtering used for full-length reads. To assign V/J genes and CDR3, sequences were annotated against IMGT germline references using PyIR, a Python wrapper for IgBLAST v1.9. Reads were removed for weak V/J assignments (E-value above 1e-6), missing CDR3, stop codons, out-of-frame junctions, or ambiguous translated residues. V3J clonotypes were defined as sequences sharing an identical inferred V gene, J gene, and CDR3 amino acid sequence. The percentage overlap between two repertoires was calculated by dividing the number of shared unique clonotypes by the size of the smaller repertoire. RTK rarefaction, the Chao1 estimator, and Recon v2.1 estimates of unobserved clonotypes were used to assess repertoire richness. Generation probabilities for all TCRbeta clonotypes obtained by the gDNA method from four donors were computed using OLGA. The source is immuneACCESS, and TCRdb retained only in-frame sequences with V and J called. Part of the clones is not carried over; for the studies checked, unresolved V genes explain less than half of this, and the remainder is unexplained. V and J calls and clone size follow that table, whereas D and trimming were derived from the DNA. The sample profile shows some 1.4 million clones; roughly 96% of them were found once. The ten largest clonotypes hold approximately 1.1% of the sample.

The sample is drawn from a study of shared clonotypes between healthy human individuals (dated by TCRdb to the early 2020s). Context from the whole study: Three men and two women, aged 18 to 49 years, made up the cohort. For each donor, CD4 naive and CD4 memory were each given three plates, CD8 naive was given two plates, and CD8 memory was given one plate. To estimate repertoire size and how much clonotypes are shared between individuals, the study performed deep sequencing of blood TCR repertoires from a handful of healthy adults. Different laboratories and diverse techniques were used to prepare libraries and sequence TCR repertoires, to increase sequencing depth and limit assay-specific biases. Each donor's leukapheresis produced roughly between roughly 0.85 and 9.5 billion PBMCs.

The donors were healthy, HIV-negative adults with no recently reported acute infections or vaccinations. Only Caucasian adults living in Nashville, Tennessee, USA were represented among the donors. Magnetic negative selection was used to enrich CD4+ T cells, after which naive cells were positively selected on CD45RA and the negative fraction became the memory subset. Blood was obtained by leukapheresis, after which PBMCs were separated by Ficoll-Histopaque density gradient centrifugation and cryopreserved in liquid nitrogen vapor phase. Purity and quantity of every magnetically sorted T cell population were checked by analytical flow cytometry. Genomic DNA was isolated from every sorted fraction and measured by UV absorbance on a Nanodrop 2000c. Here is what the overall study found, with its caveats: Pairwise subsampling led to the expectation that sequencing depth would affect the degree of clonotype sharing among donors. Sampling was restricted to blood, and TCR repertoires in tissues likely differ from the TCR repertoires found in blood. The genetic and exposure-history diversity represented was limited by the small number of donors. Sharing across a few donors was observed for about 5% of naive CD4, under 4% of naive CD8, about 2.3% of memory CD4, and roughly 0.4% of memory CD8 clonotypes. Estimated clonotype richness was generally larger for naive than for memory subsets. Compared with non-shared clonotypes, clonotypes shared by all four sorted-subset donors had higher generation probabilities. Incomplete sequencing was indicated by rarefaction of sorted-subset datasets, despite the large sequencing depth.

The chain links TRBV7-2 with TRBJ2-1, with a weak D call of TRBD2 (5 bases match). The clonotype originates from a man aged 25 to 40 in good health. Material: naive CD4+ T cells sorted from blood. According to the study, the label for this sample's cell subset or site signals: CD45RA+ positively selected. The CDR3 is CASSSRTGETQFF. The base sequence is TGTGCCAGCAGCTCGAGAACCGGGGAAACACAGTTCTTC.